This T cell receptor (beta chain) was retrieved from a study of OX40 agonist ivuxolimab in advanced cancers. For the study at large: Of mixed ages from about 23 to 79 and averaging around 60 years, the group was roughly 83% male. Partial responses were recorded for three patients, including one with hepatocellular carcinoma and two with cutaneous melanoma.

General study points: In CD8+ T cells, expanded clones were on average more numerous than in CD4+. Normalized T-cell clonal expansion was also low in a subset of nonresponders.

Produced via immunoSEQ multiplex PCR; TCRdb's table is partial and in-frame only. The sample records some 63,000 clones, around 87% being singletons. Germline assignment: CDR1 SSHAT and CDR2 FNYEAQ (reference sequence). The CDR3 covers 13 residues. V gave up 1 base and J gave up 10 bases, with 8 bases separating them. Turning to this clone: Its cognate antigen is unknown.

The TCR sequence derives from an adult with an advanced solid tumor such as melanoma, head and neck, liver or kidney cancer. This specimen was CD4+ or CD8+ T cells sorted from blood, taken in a trial of the OX40 agonist ivuxolimab. The chain couples TRBV7-7 to TRBJ1-6; no clear D. The CDR3 region has the DNA TGTGCCAGCAGCTTAGAAGTAGAATCACCCCTCCACTTT. Protein product: CASSLEVESPLHF.